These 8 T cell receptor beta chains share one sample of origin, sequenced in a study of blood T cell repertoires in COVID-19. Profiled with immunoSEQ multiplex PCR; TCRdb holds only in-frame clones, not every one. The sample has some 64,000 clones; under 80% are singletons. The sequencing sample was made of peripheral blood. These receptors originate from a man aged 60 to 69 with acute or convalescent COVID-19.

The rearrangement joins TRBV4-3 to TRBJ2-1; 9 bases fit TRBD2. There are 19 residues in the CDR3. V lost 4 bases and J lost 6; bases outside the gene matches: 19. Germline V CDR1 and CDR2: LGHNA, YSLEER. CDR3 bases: TGCGCCAGCAGCCTTCGGCGGCTAGCGGGATGGGGACTACGCAATGAGCAGTTCTTC. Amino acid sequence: CASSLRRLAGWGLRNEQFF.

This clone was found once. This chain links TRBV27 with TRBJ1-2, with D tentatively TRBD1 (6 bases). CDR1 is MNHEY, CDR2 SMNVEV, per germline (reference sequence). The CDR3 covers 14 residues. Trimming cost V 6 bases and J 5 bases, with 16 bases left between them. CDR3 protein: CASSSAGQRYGYTF. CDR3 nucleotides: TGTGCCAGCAGCAGTGCCGGACAGCGGTATGGCTACACCTTC.

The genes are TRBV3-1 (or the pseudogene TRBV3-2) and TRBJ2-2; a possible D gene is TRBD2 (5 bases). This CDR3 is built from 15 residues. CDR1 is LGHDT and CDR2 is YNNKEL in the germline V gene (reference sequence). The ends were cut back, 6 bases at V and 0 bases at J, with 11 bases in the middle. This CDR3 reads CASSPAATNTGELFF. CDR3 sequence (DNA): TGTGCCAGCAGTCCAGCGGCTACGAACACCGGGGAGCTGTTTTTT.

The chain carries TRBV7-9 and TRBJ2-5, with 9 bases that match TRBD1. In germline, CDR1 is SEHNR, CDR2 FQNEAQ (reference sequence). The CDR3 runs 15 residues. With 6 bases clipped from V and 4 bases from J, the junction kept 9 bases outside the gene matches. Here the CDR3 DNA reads TGTGCCAGCAGACCCGGGACAGGGAAGGCAGAGACCCAGTACTTC. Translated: CASRPGTGKAETQYF.

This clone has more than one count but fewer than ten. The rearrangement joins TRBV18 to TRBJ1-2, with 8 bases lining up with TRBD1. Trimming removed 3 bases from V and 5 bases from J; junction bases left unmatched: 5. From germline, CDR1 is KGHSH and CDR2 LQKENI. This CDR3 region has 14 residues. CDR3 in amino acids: CASSPGTGGYGYTF. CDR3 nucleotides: TGTGCCAGCTCACCTGGGACAGGCGGGTATGGCTACACCTTC.

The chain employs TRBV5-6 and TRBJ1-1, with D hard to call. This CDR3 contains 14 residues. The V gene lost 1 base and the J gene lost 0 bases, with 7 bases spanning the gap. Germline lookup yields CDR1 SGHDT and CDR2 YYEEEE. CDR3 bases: TGTGCCAGCAGCTTGTGGAGAATGAACACTGAAGCTTTCTTT. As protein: CASSLWRMNTEAFF.

CDR3 coding DNA: TGTGCCACCCATTCCGGGGGGTACCAAGAGACCCAGTACTTC. This gives the protein CATHSGGYQETQYF. The chain combines TRBV24-1 with TRBJ2-5; TRBD2 matches at 7 bases. Germline V lookup: CDR1 KGHDR, CDR2 SFDVKD. The CDR3 consists of 14 residues. The trim removed 9 bases at V and 0 bases at J, leaving 6 bases unmatched.

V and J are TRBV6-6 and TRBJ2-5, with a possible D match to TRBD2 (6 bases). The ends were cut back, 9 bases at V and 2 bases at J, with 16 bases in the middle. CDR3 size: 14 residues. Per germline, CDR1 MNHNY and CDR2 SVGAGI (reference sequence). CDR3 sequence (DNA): TGTGCCAGTTCGGGGGTAAGCCGACAAGAGACCCAGTACTTC. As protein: CASSGVSRQETQYF.